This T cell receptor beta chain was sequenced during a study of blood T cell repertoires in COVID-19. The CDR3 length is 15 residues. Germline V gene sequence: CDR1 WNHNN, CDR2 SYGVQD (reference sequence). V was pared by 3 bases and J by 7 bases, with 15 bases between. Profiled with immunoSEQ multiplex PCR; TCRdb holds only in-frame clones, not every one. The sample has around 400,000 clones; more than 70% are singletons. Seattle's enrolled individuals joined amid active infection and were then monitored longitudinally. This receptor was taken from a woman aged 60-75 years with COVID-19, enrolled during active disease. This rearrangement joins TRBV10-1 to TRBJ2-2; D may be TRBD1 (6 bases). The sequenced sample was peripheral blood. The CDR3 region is CASSDAGVGIGELFF. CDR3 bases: TGCGCCAGCAGTGACGCAGGGGTAGGGATCGGGGAGCTGTTTTTT.